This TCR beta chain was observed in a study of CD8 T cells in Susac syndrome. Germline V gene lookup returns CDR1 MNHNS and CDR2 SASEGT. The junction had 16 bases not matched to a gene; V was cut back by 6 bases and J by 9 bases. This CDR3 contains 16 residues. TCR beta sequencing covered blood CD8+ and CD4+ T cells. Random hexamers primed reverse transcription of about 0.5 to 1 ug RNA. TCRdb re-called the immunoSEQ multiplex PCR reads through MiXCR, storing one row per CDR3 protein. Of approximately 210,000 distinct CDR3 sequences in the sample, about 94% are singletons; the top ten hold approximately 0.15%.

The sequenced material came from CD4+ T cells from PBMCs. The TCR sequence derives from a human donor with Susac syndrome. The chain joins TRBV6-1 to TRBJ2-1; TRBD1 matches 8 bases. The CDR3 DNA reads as TGTGCCAGCAGCGTATCCGGGACAGGAGCTTTTGGTGAGCAGTTCTTC. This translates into CASSVSGTGAFGEQFF.